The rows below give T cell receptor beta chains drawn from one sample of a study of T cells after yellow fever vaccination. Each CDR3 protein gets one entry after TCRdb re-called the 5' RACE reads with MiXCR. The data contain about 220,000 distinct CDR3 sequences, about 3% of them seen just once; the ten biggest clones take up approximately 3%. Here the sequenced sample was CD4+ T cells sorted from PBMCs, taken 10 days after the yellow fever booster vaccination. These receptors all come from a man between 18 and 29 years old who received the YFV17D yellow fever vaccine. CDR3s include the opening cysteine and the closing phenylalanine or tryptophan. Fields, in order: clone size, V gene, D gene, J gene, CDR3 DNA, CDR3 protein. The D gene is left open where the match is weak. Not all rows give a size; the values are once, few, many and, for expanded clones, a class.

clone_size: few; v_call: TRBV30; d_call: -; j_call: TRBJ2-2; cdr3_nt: TGTGCCTGGAGTCTTAGGGCGGCCGGGGAGCTGTTTTTT; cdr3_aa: CAWSLRAAGELFF
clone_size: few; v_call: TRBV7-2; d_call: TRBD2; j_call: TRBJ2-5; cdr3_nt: TGTGCCAGCAGCTCTGTGACTAGCGGCCAAGAGACCCAGTACTTC; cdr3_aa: CASSSVTSGQETQYF
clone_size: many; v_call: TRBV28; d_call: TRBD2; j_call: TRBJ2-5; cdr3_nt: TGTGCCAGCAGCTTACCGGGGGGCCAAGAGACCCAGTACTTC; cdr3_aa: CASSLPGGQETQYF
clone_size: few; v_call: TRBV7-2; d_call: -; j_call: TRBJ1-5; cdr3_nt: TGTGCCAGCAGCTTAGTTCTGGGGTTGGGGCAGCCCCAGCATTTT; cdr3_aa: CASSLVLGLGQPQHF
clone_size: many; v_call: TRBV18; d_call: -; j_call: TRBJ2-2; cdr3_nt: TGTGCCAGCTTAAGGGACAAGCCCGACACCGGGGAGCTGTTTTTT; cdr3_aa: CASLRDKPDTGELFF
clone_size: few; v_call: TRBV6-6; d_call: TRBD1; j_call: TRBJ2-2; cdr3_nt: TGTGCCAGCAGTTCCCAGGGGGCGATCGGGGAGCTGTTTTTT; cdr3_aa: CASSSQGAIGELFF
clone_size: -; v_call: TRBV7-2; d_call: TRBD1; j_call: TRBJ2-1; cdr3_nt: TGTGCCAGCAGCATCATAGGGACAGGAGCCTCCTACAATGAGCAGTTCTTC; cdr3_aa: CASSIIGTGASYNEQFF
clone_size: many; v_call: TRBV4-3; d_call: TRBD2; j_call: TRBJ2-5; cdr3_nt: TGCGCCAGCAGCCGAGTACGGGGAGCGGGGGGGCCGAGTGAAGAGACCCAGTACTTC; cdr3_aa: CASSRVRGAGGPSEETQYF
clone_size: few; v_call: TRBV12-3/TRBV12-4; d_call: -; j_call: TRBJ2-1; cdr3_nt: TGTGCCAGCAGCCCCGACTACTACAATGAGCAGTTCTTC; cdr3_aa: CASSPDYYNEQFF
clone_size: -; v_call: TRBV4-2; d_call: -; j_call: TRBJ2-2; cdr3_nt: TGTGCCAGCAGCCTTTATGACAGTACCGGGGAGCTGTTTTTT; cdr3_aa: CASSLYDSTGELFF
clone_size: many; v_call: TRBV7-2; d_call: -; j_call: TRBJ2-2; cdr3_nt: TGTGCCGAAAGGCCCGGGGGGCCTTTGAACACCGGGGAGCTGTTTTTT; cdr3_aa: CAERPGGPLNTGELFF
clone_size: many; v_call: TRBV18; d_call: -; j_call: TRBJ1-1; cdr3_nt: TGTGCCAGCTCACCACCCACAAGAGGCACTGAAGCTTTCTTT; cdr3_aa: CASSPPTRGTEAFF
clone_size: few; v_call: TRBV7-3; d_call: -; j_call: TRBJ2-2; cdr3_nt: TGTGCCAGCAGCTTATGGGGGCCCCCGAACACCGGGGAGCTGTTTTTT; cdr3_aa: CASSLWGPPNTGELFF
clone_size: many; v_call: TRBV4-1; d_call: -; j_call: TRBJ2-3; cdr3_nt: TGCGCCAGCAGCCACGTGGTAGATACGCAGTATTTT; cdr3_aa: CASSHVVDTQYF
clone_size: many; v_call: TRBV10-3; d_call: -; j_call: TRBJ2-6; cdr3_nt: TGTGCCATCGGGGGAGCTGGGGCCAACGTCCTGACTTTC; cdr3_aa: CAIGGAGANVLTF
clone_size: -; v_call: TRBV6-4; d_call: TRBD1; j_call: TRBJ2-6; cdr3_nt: TGTGCCAGCAGTGACTCGACAGGGGCTGGGGCCAACGTCCTGACTTTC; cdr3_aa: CASSDSTGAGANVLTF
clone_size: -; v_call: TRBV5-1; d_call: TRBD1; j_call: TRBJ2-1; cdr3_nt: TGCGCCAGCAGCTTTGACAGGGGCGATGAGCAGTTCTTC; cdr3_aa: CASSFDRGDEQFF
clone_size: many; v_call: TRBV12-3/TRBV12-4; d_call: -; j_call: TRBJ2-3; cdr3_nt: TGTGCCAGCAGTTTTTGGGGGGTCGGCACAGATACGCAGTATTTT; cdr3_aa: CASSFWGVGTDTQYF
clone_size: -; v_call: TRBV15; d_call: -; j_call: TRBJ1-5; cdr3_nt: TGTGCCACCAGCAGAGAGGGGCAGCGCAATCAGCCCCAGCATTTT; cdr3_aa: CATSREGQRNQPQHF
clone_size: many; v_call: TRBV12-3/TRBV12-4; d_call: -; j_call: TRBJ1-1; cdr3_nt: TGTGCCAGCAGCCAGGGCGGGATACAAGCTTTCTTT; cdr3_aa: CASSQGGIQAFF
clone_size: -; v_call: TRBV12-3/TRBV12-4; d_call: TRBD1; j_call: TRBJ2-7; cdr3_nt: TGTGCCAGCAGTTCGCCCATGGACAGGGGCTACGAGCAGTACTTC; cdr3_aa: CASSSPMDRGYEQYF
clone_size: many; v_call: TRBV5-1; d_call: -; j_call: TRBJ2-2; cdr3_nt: TGCGCCAGCAGCGCAAGCGGTCCACCTAACACCGGGGAGCTGTTTTTT; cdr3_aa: CASSASGPPNTGELFF
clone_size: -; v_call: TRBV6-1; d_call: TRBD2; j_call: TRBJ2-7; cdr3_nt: TGTGCCAGCAGTGAAATAGCGGGGGGATACGAGCAGTACTTC; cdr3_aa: CASSEIAGGYEQYF
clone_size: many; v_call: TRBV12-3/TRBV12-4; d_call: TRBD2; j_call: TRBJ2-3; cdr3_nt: TGTGCCAGCAGTTTACGACTAGCGGGGACCGGCACAGATACGCAGTATTTT; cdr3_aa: CASSLRLAGTGTDTQYF
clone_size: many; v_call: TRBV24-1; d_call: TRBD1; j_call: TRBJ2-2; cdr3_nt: TGTGCCACCAGTGATTACAGGGGTTGGAACACCGGGGAGCTGTTTTTT; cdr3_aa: CATSDYRGWNTGELFF
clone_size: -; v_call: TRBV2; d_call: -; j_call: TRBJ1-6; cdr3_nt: TGTGCCAGCAGTGAGCAGGGACCTGGGAATTCACCCCTCCACTTT; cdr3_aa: CASSEQGPGNSPLHF
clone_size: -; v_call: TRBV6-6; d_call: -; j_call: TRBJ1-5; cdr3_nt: TGTGCCAGCAGTTACCGGGGGATAGGGAGCAATCAGCCCCAGCATTTT; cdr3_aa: CASSYRGIGSNQPQHF
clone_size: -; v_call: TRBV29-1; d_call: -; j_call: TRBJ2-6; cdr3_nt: TGCAGCGTTGAAGACCCCACAGGGTCTGGGGCCAACGTCCTGACTTTC; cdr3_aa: CSVEDPTGSGANVLTF
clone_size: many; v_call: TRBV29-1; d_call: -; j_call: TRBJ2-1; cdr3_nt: TGCAGCGCCCTTCGAGGGAGCTCCTACAATGAGCAGTTCTTC; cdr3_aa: CSALRGSSYNEQFF
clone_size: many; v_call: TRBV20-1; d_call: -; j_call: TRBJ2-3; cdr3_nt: TGCAGTGCTAGAGATAGAGAAAGGGGCGGGGGCTACACAGATACGCAGTATTTT; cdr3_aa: CSARDRERGGGYTDTQYF
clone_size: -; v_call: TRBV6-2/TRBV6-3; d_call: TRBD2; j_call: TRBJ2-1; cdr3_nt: TGTGCCAGCAGTAGCGGGGGGAGTCTCAGGGATGAGCAGTTCTTC; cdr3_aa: CASSSGGSLRDEQFF
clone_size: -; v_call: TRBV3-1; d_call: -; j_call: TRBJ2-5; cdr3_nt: TGTGCCAGCAGCCAAGGGGGGATCGGGACCCAGTACTTC; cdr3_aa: CASSQGGIGTQYF
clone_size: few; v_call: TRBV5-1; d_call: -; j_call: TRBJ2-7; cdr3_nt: TGCGCCAGCAGCTTACCGGGACGTCCACGCTACGAGCAGTACTTC; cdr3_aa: CASSLPGRPRYEQYF
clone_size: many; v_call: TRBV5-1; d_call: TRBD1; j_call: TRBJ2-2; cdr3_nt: TGCGCCAGCAGCGACAGGGGCACCGGGGAGCTGTTTTTT; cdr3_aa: CASSDRGTGELFF
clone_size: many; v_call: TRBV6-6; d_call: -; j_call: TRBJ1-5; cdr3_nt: TGTGCCCGCGACCGGGACACGGGGCGACAATGGAATCAGCCCCAGCATTTT; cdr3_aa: CARDRDTGRQWNQPQHF
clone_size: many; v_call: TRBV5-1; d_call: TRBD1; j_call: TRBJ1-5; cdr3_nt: TGCGCCAGCAGCTTAGGAGGGGGCGAGGAGCCCCAGCATTTT; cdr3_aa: CASSLGGGEEPQHF
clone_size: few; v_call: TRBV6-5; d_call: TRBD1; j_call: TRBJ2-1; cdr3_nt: TGTGCCAGCAGACAGGGGGCTACTAATGAGCAGTTCTTC; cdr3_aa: CASRQGATNEQFF
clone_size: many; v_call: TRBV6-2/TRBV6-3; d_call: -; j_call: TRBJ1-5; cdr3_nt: TGTGCCAGCAGCAACGTCGACGTCCAGCCCCAGCATTTT; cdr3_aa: CASSNVDVQPQHF
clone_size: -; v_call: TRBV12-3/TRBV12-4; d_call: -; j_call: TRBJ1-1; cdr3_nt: TGTGCCAGCAGTTTCGGGATGGACGGAATGAACACTGAAGCTTTCTTT; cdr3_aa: CASSFGMDGMNTEAFF
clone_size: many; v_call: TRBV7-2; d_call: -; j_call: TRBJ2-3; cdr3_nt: TGTGCCAGCAGCTTAATCCGGAGCGCAGATACGCAGTATTTT; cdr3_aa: CASSLIRSADTQYF
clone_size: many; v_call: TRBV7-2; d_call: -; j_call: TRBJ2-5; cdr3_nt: TGTGCCAGCAGCTTAGAGAACGCGGGAGAGACCCAGTACTTC; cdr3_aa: CASSLENAGETQYF
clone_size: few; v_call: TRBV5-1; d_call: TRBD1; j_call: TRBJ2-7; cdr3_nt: TGCGCCAGCAGCTCGGGTTGGGACAGGGGTGAGGAGCAGTACTTC; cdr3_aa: CASSSGWDRGEEQYF
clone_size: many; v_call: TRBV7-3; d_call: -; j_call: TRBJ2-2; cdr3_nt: TGTGCCAGCAGCCCCTGGGGCGGGGAGCTGTTTTTT; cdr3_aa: CASSPWGGELFF
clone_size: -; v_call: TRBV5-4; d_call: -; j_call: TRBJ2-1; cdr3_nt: TGTGCCAGCAGCCCCCCCGGCAGGCAGGGGCGAAATGAGCAGTTCTTC; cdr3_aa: CASSPPGRQGRNEQFF
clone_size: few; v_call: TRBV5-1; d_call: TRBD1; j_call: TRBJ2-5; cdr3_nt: TGCGCCAGCAGCCCTTCGACAGGGGCGGGAGAGACCCAGTACTTC; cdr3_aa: CASSPSTGAGETQYF
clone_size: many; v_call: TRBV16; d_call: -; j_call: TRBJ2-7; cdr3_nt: TGTGCCAGCAGCCCACGAGGAGAGGGAGGTGGCGAGCAGTACTTC; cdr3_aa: CASSPRGEGGGEQYF
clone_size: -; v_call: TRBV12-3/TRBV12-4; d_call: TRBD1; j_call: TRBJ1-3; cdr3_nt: TGTGCCAGCAATCCAGGGGGATCTGGAAACACCATATATTTT; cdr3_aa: CASNPGGSGNTIYF
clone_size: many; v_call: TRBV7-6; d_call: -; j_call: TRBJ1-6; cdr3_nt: TGTGCCAGCAGCTTTAAGTGGAATTCACCCCTCCACTTT; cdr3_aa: CASSFKWNSPLHF
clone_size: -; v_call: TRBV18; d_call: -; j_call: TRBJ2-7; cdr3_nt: TGTGCCAGCTCCCCAGCTCCCCCCTACGAGCAGTACTTC; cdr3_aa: CASSPAPPYEQYF
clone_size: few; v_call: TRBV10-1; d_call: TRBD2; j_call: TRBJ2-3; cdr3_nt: TGCGCCAGCAGTCCCCGGGCGGGGGGCTCGTATACGCAGTATTTT; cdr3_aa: CASSPRAGGSYTQYF
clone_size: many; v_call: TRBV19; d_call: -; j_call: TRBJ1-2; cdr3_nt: TGTGCCAGTAGTCGCCAACAGCTTAACTATGGCTACACCTTC; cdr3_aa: CASSRQQLNYGYTF
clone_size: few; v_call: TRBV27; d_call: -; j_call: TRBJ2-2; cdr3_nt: TGTGCCAGCAGTTTATCACAGGGACGCACCGGGGAGCTGTTTTTT; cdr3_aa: CASSLSQGRTGELFF
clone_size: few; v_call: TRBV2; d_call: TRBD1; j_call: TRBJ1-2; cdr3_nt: TGTGCCAGCAGTGTCGACAGGGGCCGGTATGGCTACACCTTC; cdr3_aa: CASSVDRGRYGYTF
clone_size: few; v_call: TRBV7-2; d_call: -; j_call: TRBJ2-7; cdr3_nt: TGTGCCAGCAGCTTATCCCCTACAGGGATTGACGAGCAGTACTTC; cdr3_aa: CASSLSPTGIDEQYF
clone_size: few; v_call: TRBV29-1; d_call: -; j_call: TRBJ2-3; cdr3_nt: TGCAGCGTTGCGCGCCAGGGCGTCGCAGATACGCAGTATTTT; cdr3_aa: CSVARQGVADTQYF